A single sample is the source of the 15 T cell receptor beta chains below, sequenced in a study of blood T cell repertoires in COVID-19. Some clones are missing from TCRdb's copy, which holds only in-frame ones; the method was immunoSEQ multiplex PCR. This sample has about 150,000 clones; 80% occur once, and the top ten carry around 0.62%. Specimen: peripheral blood. The receptor set was obtained from a man between 60 and 75 years old with acute or convalescent COVID-19.

This clone was seen only a few times. The gene calls are TRBV9 and TRBJ1-6; TRBD1 aligns across 9 bases. Trimming cost V 2 bases and J 6 bases; bases outside gene matches: 9. Germline V lookup: CDR1 SGDLS, CDR2 YYNGEE. The CDR3 covers 17 residues. CDR3 DNA: TGTGCCAGCAGCGTTAGGCCAACGGGACAGGGTAATTCACCCCTCCACTTT. Its protein product is CASSVRPTGQGNSPLHF.

This clone was counted a single time. The chain employs TRBV18 and TRBJ2-2, with D possibly being TRBD1 (6 bases). V was cut by 8 bases and J by 6 bases, with 16 bases left in between. The germline CDR1 and CDR2 sequences are KGHSH and LQKENI. This CDR3 comprises 14 residues. The CDR3 loop is CASQGRGVAGELFF. As DNA, the CDR3 is TGTGCCAGCCAAGGCAGGGGTGTAGCCGGGGAGCTGTTTTTT.

This clone was observed a handful of times. In DNA, the CDR3 is TGTGCCAGCAGTTACGGGACAGGGGCTAACTATGGCTACACCTTC. It yields the protein CASSYGTGANYGYTF. This chain connects TRBV6-5 to TRBJ1-2, with 10 bases that match TRBD1. The CDR3 length is 15 residues. CDR1 and CDR2 from the germline V gene are MNHEY and SVGAGI. V lost 2 bases to trimming and J lost 0 bases; unmatched junction nucleotides: 0.

This clone was seen only a few times. The CDR3 protein is CATSAAETQYF. The CDR3 coding sequence is TGTGCCACCTCGGCGGCAGAGACCCAGTACTTC. V is TRBV25-1 and J is TRBJ2-5, with D unresolved. CDR1 and CDR2 from the germline V gene are MGHDK and SYGVNS. The CDR3 has 11 residues. V dropped 10 bases and J dropped 4 bases, with 10 bases sitting between them.

This chain connects TRBV5-6 to TRBJ2-7; 8 bases align to TRBD2. The germline V gene has CDR1 SGHDT and CDR2 YYEEEE. The CDR3 contains 16 residues. V shed 4 bases, J shed 0 bases, and the junction held 9 bases outside the gene matches. CDR3 amino acids: CASSPDPSGGSYEQYF. The CDR3 nucleotides read TGTGCCAGCAGCCCTGACCCCAGCGGGGGCTCCTACGAGCAGTACTTC.

This chain joins TRBV6-5 and TRBJ1-1; 10 bases match TRBD1. The V gene's germline CDR1 is MNHEY and CDR2 SVGAGI. This CDR3 region has 12 residues. V was pared by 5 bases and J by 12 bases, with 6 bases of the junction left unmatched. This CDR3 is CASSTRTGGPFF. DNA for the CDR3: TGTGCCAGCAGTACTCGGACAGGGGGACCTTTCTTT.

The chain has TRBV19 and TRBJ2-1; 10 nucleotides line up with TRBD2. Germline loops: CDR1 LNHDA, CDR2 SQIVND (reference sequence). This CDR3 spans 17 amino acids. The junction had 13 bases not matched to a gene; V was cut back by 5 bases and J by 6 bases. The CDR3 coding sequence is TGTGCCAGTAGTCCCCTCCTCTTGAGCGGGAGGGCCAATGAGCAGTTCTTC. Protein product: CASSPLLLSGRANEQFF. Based on the CDR3 plus reference TRBV19 and TRBJ2-1, the full variable domain is DGGITQSPKYLFRKEGQNVTLSCEQNLNHDAMYWYRQDPGQGLRLIYYSQIVNDFQKGDIAEGYSVSREKKESFPLTVTSAQKNPTAFYLCASSPLLLSGRANEQFFGPGTRLTVL.

V is TRBV6-1 and J is TRBJ1-1, with TRBD1 matching over 8 bases. This CDR3 is 17 amino acids long. Germline CDR1 and CDR2: MNHNS and SASEGT. V gave up 0 bases and J gave up 4 bases; unmatched junction bases: 10. The CDR3 nucleotides are TGTGCCAGCAGTGAAGCTGCCGGGACAGGCTGGGGCACTGAAGCTTTCTTT. Translating gives CASSEAAGTGWGTEAFF.

V is TRBV30 and J is TRBJ1-5, with D possibly being TRBD1 (6 bases). Germline V gives CDR1 GTSNPN, CDR2 SVGIG (reference sequence). The CDR3 has 13 amino acids. Trimming removed 2 bases at V and 7 bases at J, with 12 bases between. CDR3 DNA sequence: TGTGCCTGGAGTACAGGGCGGGGGCAGCCCCAGCATTTT. Translated: CAWSTGRGQPQHF.

The gene calls are TRBV18 and TRBJ1-1; perhaps TRBD1 as D (6 bases). Trimming left V 3 bases short and J 3 bases short, with 11 bases between. In germline, CDR1 is KGHSH, CDR2 LQKENI. The CDR3 spans 14 residues. This CDR3 is CASSPTRGYTEAFF. CDR3 DNA: TGTGCCAGCTCACCTACCAGGGGTTACACTGAAGCTTTCTTT.

This clone was seen a few times. The genes are TRBV19 and TRBJ2-3, with 7 bases aligning to TRBD1. The germline gives CDR1 LNHDA, CDR2 SQIVND (reference sequence). V shed 5 bases, J shed 4 bases, and the junction held 12 bases outside the gene matches. This CDR3 has 16 residues. This CDR3 is CASSYLQGVEADTQYF. Here the CDR3 DNA reads TGTGCCAGTAGTTACCTTCAGGGGGTAGAGGCAGATACGCAGTATTTT.

The genes are TRBV19 and TRBJ1-1, with 7 bases matching TRBD1. There are 13 residues in the CDR3. Trimming at V came to 4 bases and at J to 9 bases, leaving 8 bases not matched to a gene. Germline V gene data show CDR1 as LNHDA and CDR2 as SQIVND (reference sequence). The CDR3 DNA follows: TGTGCCAGTAGTAATACCGGACAGGAACAAGCTTTCTTT. It yields the protein CASSNTGQEQAFF.

The gene calls are TRBV5-4 and TRBJ2-3; 9 bases fit TRBD2. Trimming cost V 4 bases and J 3 bases; bases outside gene matches: 12. The length of the CDR3 is 17 residues. Germline V lookup: CDR1 SGHNT, CDR2 YYREEE (reference sequence). For the CDR3, the DNA is TGTGCCAGCAGCCCATACGGCGGGAGGGCCGGAACAGATACGCAGTATTTT. Translated: CASSPYGGRAGTDTQYF. The full variable domain, in which reference TRBV5-4 and TRBJ2-3 provide the parts outside the CDR3, is ETGVTQSPTHLIKTRGQQVTLRCSSQSGHNTVSWYQQALGQGPQFIFQYYREEENGRGNFPPRFSGLQFPNYSSELNVNALELDDSALYLCASSPYGGRAGTDTQYFGPGTRLTVL.

This clone was observed a handful of times. The rearrangement joins TRBV6-5 to TRBJ2-5; possible D gene TRBD1, 6 bases. There are 13 residues in the CDR3. The germline V gene has CDR1 MNHEY and CDR2 SVGAGI. Trimming took off 2 bases at V and 4 bases at J, with 8 bases between the two ends. Here the CDR3 reads CASSYKDRETQYF. The CDR3 nucleotides read TGTGCCAGCAGTTACAAGGACAGAGAGACCCAGTACTTC.

This clone has a handful of counts. This chain joins TRBV7-8 and TRBJ1-6; D is unclear. Germline lookup yields CDR1 SGHVS and CDR2 FQNEAQ. V gave up 5 bases and J gave up 1 base, with 12 bases separating them. The CDR3 totals 16 residues. In nucleotides, the CDR3 is TGTGCCAGCAGCACCAACGGGGAGTCCTATAATTCACCCCTCCACTTT. Protein sequence: CASSTNGESYNSPLHF.